Listed here is a single TCR beta chain. Its antigen is undetermined. This entry comes from a study of T cell responses to AZD1222 COVID-19 vaccine. V was clipped by 5 bases and J by 0 bases, with 8 bases between them. This CDR3 is 14 amino acids long. Germline assignment: CDR1 SGHVS and CDR2 FQNEAQ. Overall study results and limits: Donors in the cohort were predominantly white British and more often female, and clonal diversity was possibly underestimated.

Sequencing was performed with immunoSEQ multiplex PCR; in TCRdb, only in-frame clones are kept and a portion is missing. Of about 88,000 clones listed, over 75% are singletons. The TCR was taken from an adult who received the AZD1222 COVID-19 vaccine. The chain links TRBV7-8 to TRBJ1-3; TRBD1 might be the D (5 bases). This sample comprised peripheral blood, obtained 28 days after the second AZD1222 dose. CDR3 bases: TGTGCCAGCAGCCCTGGGGGCTCTGGAAACACCATATATTTT. This sequence encodes CASSPGGSGNTIYF. Supplemented by reference TRBV7-8 and TRBJ1-3, the full variable domain reads GAGVSQSPRYKVAKRGQDVALRCDPISGHVSLFWYQQALGQGPEFLTYFQNEAQLDKSGLPSDRFFAERPEGSVSTLKIQRTQQEDSAVYLCASSPGGSGNTIYFGEGSWLTVV.